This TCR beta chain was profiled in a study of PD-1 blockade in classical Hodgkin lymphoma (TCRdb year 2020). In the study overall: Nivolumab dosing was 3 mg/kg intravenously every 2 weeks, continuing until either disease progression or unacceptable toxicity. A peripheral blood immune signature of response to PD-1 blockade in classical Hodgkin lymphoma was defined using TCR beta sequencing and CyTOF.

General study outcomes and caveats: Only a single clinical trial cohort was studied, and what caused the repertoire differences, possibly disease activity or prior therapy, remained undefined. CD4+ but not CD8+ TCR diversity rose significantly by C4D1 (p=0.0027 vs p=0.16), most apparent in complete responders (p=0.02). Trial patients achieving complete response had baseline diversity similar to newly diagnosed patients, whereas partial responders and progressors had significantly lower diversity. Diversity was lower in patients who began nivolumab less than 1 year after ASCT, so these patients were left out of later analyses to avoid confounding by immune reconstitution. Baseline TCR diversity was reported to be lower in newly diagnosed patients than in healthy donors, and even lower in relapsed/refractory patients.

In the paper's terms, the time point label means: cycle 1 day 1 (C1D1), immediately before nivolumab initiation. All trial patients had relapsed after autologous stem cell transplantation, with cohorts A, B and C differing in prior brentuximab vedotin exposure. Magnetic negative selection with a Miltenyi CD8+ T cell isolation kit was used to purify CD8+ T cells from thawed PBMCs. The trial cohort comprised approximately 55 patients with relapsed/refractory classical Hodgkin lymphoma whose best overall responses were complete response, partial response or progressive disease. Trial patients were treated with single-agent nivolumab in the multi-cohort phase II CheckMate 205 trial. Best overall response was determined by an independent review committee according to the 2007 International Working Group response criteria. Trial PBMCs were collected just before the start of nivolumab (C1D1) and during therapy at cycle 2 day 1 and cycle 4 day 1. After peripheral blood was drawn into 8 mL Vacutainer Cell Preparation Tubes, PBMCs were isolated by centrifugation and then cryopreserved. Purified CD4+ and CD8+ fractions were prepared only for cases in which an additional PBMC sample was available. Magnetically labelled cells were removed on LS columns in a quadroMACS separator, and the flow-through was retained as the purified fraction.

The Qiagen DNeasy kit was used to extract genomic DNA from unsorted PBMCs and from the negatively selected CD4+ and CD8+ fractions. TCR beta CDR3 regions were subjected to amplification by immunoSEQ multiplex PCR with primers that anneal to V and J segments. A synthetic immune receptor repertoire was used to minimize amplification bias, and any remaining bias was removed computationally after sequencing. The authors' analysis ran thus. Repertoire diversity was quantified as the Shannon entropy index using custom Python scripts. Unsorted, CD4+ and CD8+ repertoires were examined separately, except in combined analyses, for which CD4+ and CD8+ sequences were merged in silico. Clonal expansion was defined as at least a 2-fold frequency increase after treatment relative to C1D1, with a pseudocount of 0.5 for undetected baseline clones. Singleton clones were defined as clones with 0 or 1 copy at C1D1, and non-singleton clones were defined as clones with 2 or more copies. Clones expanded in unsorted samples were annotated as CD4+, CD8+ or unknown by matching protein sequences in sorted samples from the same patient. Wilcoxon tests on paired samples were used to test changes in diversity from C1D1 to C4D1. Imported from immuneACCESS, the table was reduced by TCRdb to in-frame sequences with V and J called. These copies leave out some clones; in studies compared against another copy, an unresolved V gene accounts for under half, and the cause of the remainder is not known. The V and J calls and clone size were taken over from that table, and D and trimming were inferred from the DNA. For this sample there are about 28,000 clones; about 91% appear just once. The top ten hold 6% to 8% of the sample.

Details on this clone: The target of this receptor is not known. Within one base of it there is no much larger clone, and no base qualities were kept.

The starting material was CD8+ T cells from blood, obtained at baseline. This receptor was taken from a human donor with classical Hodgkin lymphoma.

The nucleotide sequence reads as follows: TGTGCCTGGAGGGCTACCGGGACAGGGATAAACGAGCAGTACTTC. It encodes CAWRATGTGINEQYF. This chain is built from TRBV30 and TRBJ2-5; 9 central nucleotides agree with TRBD1. The DNA end is a closer match to TRBJ2-7, so the J assignment may be wrong. From a lookup of the germline V gene (reference sequence), CDR1 and CDR2 are GTSNPN and SVGIG. Taken from cysteine to phenylalanine, the CDR3 has 15 residues. Just CDR3 DNA is preserved here, 45 bases in frame from base 1.